This TCR beta chain originates from a study of shared clonotypes between healthy human individuals. Overall study results and limits: Generally, naive subsets (rather than memory subsets) showed larger estimated richness. Shared across several donors were around 5% of the naive CD4 clonotypes.

Details on this clone: As yet, its antigen is unknown.

V lost 3 bases, J lost 1 base, and 11 bases lay in between. The CDR3 consists of 15 residues. Germline CDR1 is MNHEY and CDR2 is SVGAGI. Produced via immunoSEQ multiplex PCR; TCRdb's table is partial and in-frame only. The data hold fewer than 2.5 million clones, with approximately 93% observed a single time. Sequenced: naive CD4+ T cells from PBMCs. As for subset: CD45RA+ positively selected. The receptor was isolated from a man aged 18 to 29 in good health. Some clones in this sample may be carry-over from other donors' samples. J is TRBJ2-3 and V is TRBV6-5; D is unclear. CDR3 region: CASSYASAGTDTQYF. CDR3 bases: TGTGCCAGCAGTTATGCCTCCGCGGGCACAGATACGCAGTATTTT.